This TCR beta chain was sequenced during a study of beta chain features in type 1 diabetes. Turning to this clone: As yet, its antigen is unknown.

After removal of 0 bases from V and 2 bases from J, the junction contained 7 bases not matched to a gene. The CDR3 extends over 16 amino acids. Looked up from germline, CDR1 is GTSNPN and CDR2 is SVGIG (reference sequence). Study findings and constraints: A pattern of fewer insertions and more deletions at VDJ junctions was seen in type 1 diabetes patients. For Type 1 diabetes patients, all four CD4+ subsets carried TCRB CDR3s that were moderately but significantly shorter.

Expressed TCRB transcripts were sequenced, since all the RNA that had been isolated was reverse transcribed. Assay: immunoSEQ multiplex PCR; the TCRdb copy retains only in-frame clones and omits some. The table includes 160,000 or so clones, about 10% detected once. The chain has TRBV30 and TRBJ2-7, with TRBD1 matching over 10 bases. The sequence was obtained from a woman aged 25 to 39 with type 1 diabetes. The sample taken for sequencing was central memory CD4+ T cells from blood. The CDR3, as DNA: TGTGCCTGGAGTGTACTCATGGGACAGGGGACCTACGAGCAGTACTTC. Its translation is CAWSVLMGQGTYEQYF.